This passage covers 2 T cell receptor beta chains from one sample sequenced in a study of cytomegalovirus exposure and HLA in healthy donors. The PCR was carried out with 60 Vbeta primers and 13 Jbeta primers. Generated by immunoSEQ multiplex PCR, the TCRdb table keeps only in-frame clones and is missing some. The sample holds some 150,000 clones, around 79% seen once. Sequencing was done on a sample of PBMCs. These receptor sequences come from a man aged 25 to 45 in good health and CMV-seropositive.

This clone was detected only once. The V and J genes are TRBV7-6 and TRBJ1-2, with no clear D. The CDR3 spans 14 residues. V was clipped by 5 bases and J by 4 bases, with 14 bases between them. Germline V lookup: CDR1 SGHVS, CDR2 FNYEAQ. The CDR3, as DNA: TGTGCCAGCAGCCCCACGGGGTTAAGCTATGGCTACACCTTC. Protein: CASSPTGLSYGYTF. The whole variable domain, filled in from reference TRBV7-6 and TRBJ1-2, reads GAGVSQSPRYKVTKRGQDVALRCDPISGHVSLYWYRQALGQGPEFLTYFNYEAQQDKSGLPNDRFSAERPEGSISTLTIQRTEQRDSAMYRCASSPTGLSYGYTFGSGTRLTVV.

The chain combines TRBV2 with TRBJ1-4; TRBD1 aligns across 7 bases. In germline, CDR1 is SNHLY, CDR2 FYNNEI. J gave up 6 bases and V 10 bases, and 11 bases lay outside the gene matches. The CDR3 extends over 14 amino acids. The CDR3 DNA is TGTGCCACCCCTGGCGGCAGGGGGGATGAAAAACTGTTTTTT. It yields the protein CATPGGRGDEKLFF.